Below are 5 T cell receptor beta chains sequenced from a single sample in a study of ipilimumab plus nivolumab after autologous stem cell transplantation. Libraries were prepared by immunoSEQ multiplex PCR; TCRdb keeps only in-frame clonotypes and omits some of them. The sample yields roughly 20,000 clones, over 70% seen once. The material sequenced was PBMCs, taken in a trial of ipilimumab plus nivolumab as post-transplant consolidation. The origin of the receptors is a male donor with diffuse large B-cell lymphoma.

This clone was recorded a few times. CDR3 DNA: TGTGCCATCAGTGAGTCGATGATGAATGGGACTAATGAAAAACTGTTTTTT. Translated: CAISESMMNGTNEKLFF. This chain uses TRBV10-3 with TRBJ1-4; no clear D gene. CDR1 and CDR2 from the germline V gene are ENHRY and SYGVKD. Trimming took 0 bases from V and 2 from J, leaving 13 bases between them. The CDR3 is made up of 17 amino acids.

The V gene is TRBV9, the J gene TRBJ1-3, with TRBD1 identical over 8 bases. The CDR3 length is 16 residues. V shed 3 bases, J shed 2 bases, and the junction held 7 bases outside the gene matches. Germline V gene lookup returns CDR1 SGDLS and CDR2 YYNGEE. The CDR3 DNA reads TGTGCCAGCAGCGGCGGACAGGGAGGCACTGGAAACACCATATATTTT. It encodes CASSGGQGGTGNTIYF.

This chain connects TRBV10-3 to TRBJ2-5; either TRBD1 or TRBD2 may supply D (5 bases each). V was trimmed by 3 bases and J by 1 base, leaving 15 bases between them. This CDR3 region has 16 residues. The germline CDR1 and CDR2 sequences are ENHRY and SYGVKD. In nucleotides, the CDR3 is TGTGCCATCAGTGATCGGGGAAGGGGTGGCCAAGAGACCCAGTACTTC. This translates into CAISDRGRGGQETQYF.

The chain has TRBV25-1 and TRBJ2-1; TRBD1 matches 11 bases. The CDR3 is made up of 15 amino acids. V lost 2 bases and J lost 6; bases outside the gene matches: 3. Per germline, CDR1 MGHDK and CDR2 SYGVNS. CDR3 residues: CASSEPGTGGNEQFF. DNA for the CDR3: TGTGCCAGCAGTGAACCCGGGACAGGGGGCAATGAGCAGTTCTTC. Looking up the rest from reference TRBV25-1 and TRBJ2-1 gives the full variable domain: EADIYQTPRYLVIGTGKKITLECSQTMGHDKMYWYQQDPGMELHLIHYSYGVNSTEKGDLSSESTVSRIRTEHFPLTLESARPSHTSQYLCASSEPGTGGNEQFFGPGTRLTVL.

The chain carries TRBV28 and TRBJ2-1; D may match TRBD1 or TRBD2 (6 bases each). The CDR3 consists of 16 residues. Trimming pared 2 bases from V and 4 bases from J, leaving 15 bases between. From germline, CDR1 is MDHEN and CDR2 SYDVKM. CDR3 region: CASSLLRGGRYNEQFF. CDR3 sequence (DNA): TGTGCCAGCAGTTTACTTCGTGGGGGGCGATACAATGAGCAGTTCTTC.